In its sample, the clone carrying this T cell receptor (beta chain) was seen a few times. Its target is unknown. The sample's treatment: oral pan-JAK inhibitor, 5-10 mg twice daily. Starting from PBMCs, sorting isolated CD4+ and CD8+ T cells. This CDR3 comprises 11 residues. Trimming took 2 bases from V and 3 from J, leaving 2 bases between them. Germline loops: CDR1 MNHNY, CDR2 SVGAGI (reference sequence). This sample was taken from a study of CD8+ T cells in alopecia areata. The overall study: For the treated group, dosing was oral tofacitinib at 5 to 10 mg twice daily.

Findings and caveats of the study: Scalp and blood retained many expanded lesional clones during tofacitinib.

TCR sequencing used cDNA made by reverse transcription of extracted RNA. Using immunoSEQ multiplex PCR, the repertoire was profiled, and TCRdb retains in-frame clones only, with some absent. In the table there are about 190,000 clones, around 56% of which are singletons. This receptor was identified in a human donor with alopecia areata. This specimen consisted of CD4+ T cells sorted from blood, obtained at week 4, from a patient treated with tofacitinib. V and J are TRBV6-6 and TRBJ2-7; D is unresolved. The chain's CDR3 is CASSYLYEQYF. The CDR3 DNA sequence: TGTGCCAGCAGTTACCTCTACGAGCAGTACTTC.